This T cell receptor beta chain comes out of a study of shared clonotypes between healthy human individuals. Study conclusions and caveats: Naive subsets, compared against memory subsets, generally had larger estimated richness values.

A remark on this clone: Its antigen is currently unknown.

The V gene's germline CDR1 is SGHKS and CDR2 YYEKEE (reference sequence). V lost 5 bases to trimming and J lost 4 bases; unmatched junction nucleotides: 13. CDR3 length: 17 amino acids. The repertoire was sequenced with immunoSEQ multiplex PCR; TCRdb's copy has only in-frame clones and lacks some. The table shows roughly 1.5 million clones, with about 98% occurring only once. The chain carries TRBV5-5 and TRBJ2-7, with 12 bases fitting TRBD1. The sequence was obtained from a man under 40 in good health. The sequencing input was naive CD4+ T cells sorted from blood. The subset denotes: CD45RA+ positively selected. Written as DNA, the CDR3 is TGTGCCAGCAGGCCCGGGACAGGGGGCAATTACGGGTACGAGCAGTACTTC. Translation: CASRPGTGGNYGYEQYF.